The clone carrying this T cell receptor (beta chain) was found many times. Its matching antigen is unknown. The data are from a study of Graves' ophthalmopathy and Graves' hyperthyroidism. The CDR3 has 16 amino acids. From germline, CDR1 is MNHEY and CDR2 SMNVEV (reference sequence). Trimming removed 7 bases from V and 0 bases from J, with 13 bases in between. Study-level results: Blood also harbored most expanded thyroid clonotypes above 0.001 frequency. The model predicted progression of ophthalmopathy with a sensitivity of 60% to 71%, and its specificity was about 76%.

Beta-chain TCR CDR3 regions were amplified from RNA transcripts. A first-round RT-PCR used HTBI primers, followed by a second-round multiplex PCR. TCRdb called the multiplex PCR reads again in MiXCR, with one record for every CDR3 protein. Of under 350,000 distinct CDR3 sequences in the sample, 17% were seen once. The diagnostic workup employed clinical symptoms, serum thyroxine, TRAb, thyroid ultrasound and orbital computed tomography. The sequenced sample consisted of peripheral blood. The receptor's source is an adult man with Graves' ophthalmopathy. This sequence joins TRBV27 and TRBJ1-6; no firm D call. The CDR3 spells CASTPHGVSYNSPLHF. CDR3 coding DNA: TGTGCCAGCACCCCCCACGGGGTCTCCTATAATTCACCCCTCCACTTT.